This TCR beta chain was recorded in a study of T cells after somatic rescue of genetic block. TCRdb's copy holds only in-frame clones and misses some; the assay was immunoSEQ multiplex PCR. The sample has roughly 65,000 clones; 92% are singletons. The clonotype was recovered from a man aged 40-50 years. The sequenced material came from peripheral blood mononuclear cells (PBMCs).

The CDR3 region has the DNA TGTGCCAGCAGTTACGTCACTGAAGCTTTCTTT. Amino acids: CASSYVTEAFF. The chain couples TRBV6-1 to TRBJ1-1, with D uncertain. The CDR3 is 11 amino acids. From germline, CDR1 is MNHNS and CDR2 SASEGT. V was trimmed by 5 bases and J by 4 bases, leaving 5 bases between them.